The 18 T cell receptor beta chains presented below share a single source sample, sequenced in a study of identical twins. TCRdb reprocessed the 5' RACE reads via MiXCR and lists one record per CDR3 protein. The repertoire has about 720,000 distinct CDR3 sequences, 18% of them found once; the top ten carry under 15%. These data were likewise used in another study, on T cells expressing NK-cell markers.

The sequencing input was PBMCs. The receptors stem from a woman under 30 in good health.

The CDR3 nucleotides read TGTGCCAGCAGCCCACCCCGGACTAGCGGGATTAGGGAGACCCAGTACTTC. This gives the protein CASSPPRTSGIRETQYF. This chain connects TRBV3-1 to TRBJ2-5; the match to TRBD2 covers 12 bases. The CDR3 is 17 residues long. Trimming cost V 4 bases and J 5 bases; bases outside gene matches: 11. Germline CDR1 reads LGHDT; CDR2 reads YNNKEL (reference sequence).

This clonotype was seen a handful of times. V usage is TRBV6-5 and J usage is TRBJ2-5; the D gene could be TRBD1 or TRBD2 (5 bases each). The germline V gene encodes CDR1 MNHEY and CDR2 SVGAGI. Trimming took 1 base from V and 2 from J, leaving 11 bases between them. The CDR3 is 15 amino acids. The CDR3: CASSYWDLKQETQYF. CDR3 bases: TGTGCCAGCAGTTACTGGGACCTTAAACAAGAGACCCAGTACTTC.

V and J are TRBV15 and TRBJ1-5; D call uncertain. Germline lookup yields CDR1 LNHNV and CDR2 YYDKDF (reference sequence). The CDR3 is made up of 16 amino acids. Trimming cost V 0 bases and J 0 bases, with 9 bases left between them. Written as DNA, the CDR3 is TGTGCCACCAGCAGAGATCAGCGGCGTAGCAATCAGCCCCAGCATTTT. It specifies CATSRDQRRSNQPQHF. Full variable domain (missing parts from reference TRBV15 and TRBJ1-5): DAMVIQNPRYQVTQFGKPVTLSCSQTLNHNVMYWYQQKSSQAPKLLFHYYDKDFNNEADTPDNFQSRRPNTSFCFLDIRSPGLGDTAMYLCATSRDQRRSNQPQHFGDGTRLSIL.

This rearrangement joins TRBV20-1 to TRBJ2-7; the match to TRBD2 covers 14 bases. V lost 3 bases to trimming and J lost 0 bases; unmatched junction nucleotides: 1. The CDR3 has 15 amino acids. CDR1 is DFQATT and CDR2 is SNEGSKA in the germline V gene (reference sequence). CDR3 protein: CSARGLAGDSYEQYF. CDR3 DNA: TGCAGTGCTAGGGGACTAGCGGGGGACTCCTACGAGCAGTACTTC.

The V call is TRBV6-2 or TRBV6-3, the J call TRBJ1-1, with D possibly matching TRBD1 (5 bases). V lost 6 bases to trimming and J lost 1 base, with 15 bases between them. The CDR3 has 15 amino acids. The germline V gene encodes CDR1 MNHEY and CDR2 SVGEGT. In nucleotides, the CDR3 is TGTGCCAGCAGCCCCTGGGGGAGGGAGAACACTGAAGCTTTCTTT. Translating it yields CASSPWGRENTEAFF.

This clonotype came up a few times. The V gene is TRBV7-6, the J gene TRBJ2-1; D assignment may be TRBD1 or TRBD2 (5 bases each). CDR3 length: 18 amino acids. V lost 4 bases, J lost 5 bases, and 24 bases lay in between. In germline, CDR1 is SGHVS, CDR2 FNYEAQ. The CDR3 loop reads CASSSGTSTLNLHNEQFF. In nucleotides, the CDR3 is TGTGCCAGCAGCTCCGGGACCAGCACGCTTAATTTGCACAATGAGCAGTTCTTC.

The rearrangement joins TRBV6-2 or TRBV6-3 to TRBJ2-2, with D possibly TRBD1 on 6 matching bases. Germline CDR1 MNHEY, CDR2 SVGEGT. The V end lost 6 bases, the J end lost 3 bases, and 11 bases lay between the germline ends. The CDR3 has 14 amino acids. CDR3 coding DNA: TGTGCCAGCAGCGATCCAGGGGACACCGGGGAGCTGTTTTTT. Encoded protein: CASSDPGDTGELFF.

This clonotype was detected only once. The V call is TRBV4-1, the J call TRBJ2-7, with D possibly being TRBD2 (6 bases). Trimming stripped 3 bases from V and 3 bases from J, with 18 bases between. CDR1 and CDR2 (germline): MGHRA, YSYEKL. CDR3 length: 16 amino acids. The CDR3 DNA follows: TGCGCCAGCAGCCACCAGGCCGGGAGACCCGGCTACGAGCAGTACTTC. Translated: CASSHQAGRPGYEQYF.

This clonotype has just a few counts. This chain joins TRBV6-7 and TRBJ2-7; 8 bases map to TRBD1. TRBV6-7 is placed among ORFs of uncertain function. This CDR3 is built from 15 residues. V was pared by 7 bases and J by 3 bases, with 11 bases of the junction left unmatched. CDR3 bases: TGTGCCAGCATAGGAGGGACAGGAGATGGCTACGAGCAGTACTTC. Its protein is CASIGGTGDGYEQYF.

The genes are TRBV12-3 or TRBV12-4 and TRBJ2-7; the match to TRBD1 covers 9 bases. The CDR3 is 15 amino acids. V trimming: 5 bases; J trimming: 0 bases; junction bases outside the gene matches: 5. CDR3 sequence: CASSPRDRVSYEQYF. In DNA form, the CDR3 reads TGTGCCAGCAGTCCCCGGGACAGGGTCTCCTACGAGCAGTACTTC.

The chain carries TRBV6-5 and TRBJ2-2; D uncertain. This CDR3 comprises 14 residues. Trimming removed 2 bases at V and 5 bases at J, with 9 bases between. Per the germline V gene, CDR1 is MNHEY and CDR2 is SVGAGI. CDR3: CASSYGVRTGELFF. Written as DNA, the CDR3 is TGTGCCAGCAGTTACGGGGTTAGAACCGGGGAGCTGTTTTTT.

The sample holds many counts of this clonotype. This chain uses TRBV27 with TRBJ1-1; D possibly corresponds to TRBD1 (5 bases). Trimming removed 5 bases from V and 1 base from J, with 17 bases in between. The germline gives CDR1 MNHEY, CDR2 SMNVEV (reference sequence). CDR3 length equals 16 residues. The CDR3 reads CASSPWDRRGNTEAFF. The DNA for the CDR3 is TGTGCCAGCAGTCCCTGGGACCGCCGGGGGAACACTGAAGCTTTCTTT.

This clonotype was observed many times. The chain links TRBV7-9 to TRBJ2-1; D gene uncertain. Germline V gene sequence: CDR1 SEHNR, CDR2 FQNEAQ (reference sequence). V dropped 3 bases and J dropped 8 bases, with 5 bases sitting between them. The CDR3 is made up of 11 amino acids. CDR3 protein: CASSLAYEQFF. In nucleotides, the CDR3 is TGTGCCAGCAGCTTGGCATATGAGCAGTTCTTC. Together with reference TRBV7-9 and TRBJ2-1, the CDR3 gives the full variable domain: DTGVSQNPRHKITKRGQNVTFRCDPISEHNRLYWYRQTLGQGPEFLTYFQNEAQLEKSRLLSDRFSAERPKGSFSTLEIQRTEQGDSAMYLCASSLAYEQFFGPGTRLTVL.

The chain couples TRBV20-1 to TRBJ2-3, with D possibly matching TRBD1 (6 bases). Trimming left V 0 bases short and J 0 bases short, with 13 bases between. This CDR3 comprises 16 residues. CDR1 is DFQATT and CDR2 is SNEGSKA in the germline V gene (reference sequence). Here the CDR3 DNA reads TGCAGTGCTAGAGATCCTAGGACAGTGAGCACAGATACGCAGTATTTT. Its translation is CSARDPRTVSTDTQYF.

V and J are TRBV2 and TRBJ2-3; tentatively, D is TRBD2 (5 bases). This CDR3 contains 14 residues. Between the trimmed V and J ends, which lost 8 bases and 1 base, there was a span of 13 bases. CDR1 and CDR2 (germline): SNHLY, FYNNEI. CDR3 residues: CASSKEGGTDTQYF. As DNA, the CDR3 is TGTGCCAGCTCCAAAGAGGGCGGCACAGATACGCAGTATTTT.

In nucleotides, the CDR3 is TGTGCCATCAGTGTATCACTAGCCGAGGAGCAGTTCTTC. This translates into CAISVSLAEEQFF. This chain connects TRBV10-3 to TRBJ2-1; the D gene is possibly TRBD2 (6 bases). The CDR3 runs 13 residues. Germline V gives CDR1 ENHRY, CDR2 SYGVKD. The ends were cut back, 4 bases at V and 10 bases at J, with 14 bases in the middle.

This clonotype came up a few times. This chain connects TRBV12-3 or TRBV12-4 to TRBJ2-1, with D hard to call. The CDR3 is made up of 13 amino acids. V was cut by 6 bases and J by 6 bases, with 12 bases left in between. The CDR3 region is CASSPGFSNEQFF. DNA of the CDR3: TGTGCCAGCAGCCCCGGATTTTCCAATGAGCAGTTCTTC.

The chain recombines TRBV9 with TRBJ2-1; no reliable D call. V was shortened by 0 bases and J by 0 bases, with 4 bases between the two germline ends. Germline-derived CDR1 and CDR2 are SGDLS and YYNGEE. This CDR3 has 14 residues. As DNA, the CDR3 is TGTGCCAGCAGCGTAGTCCACTCCTACAATGAGCAGTTCTTC. Translated, it gives CASSVVHSYNEQFF.